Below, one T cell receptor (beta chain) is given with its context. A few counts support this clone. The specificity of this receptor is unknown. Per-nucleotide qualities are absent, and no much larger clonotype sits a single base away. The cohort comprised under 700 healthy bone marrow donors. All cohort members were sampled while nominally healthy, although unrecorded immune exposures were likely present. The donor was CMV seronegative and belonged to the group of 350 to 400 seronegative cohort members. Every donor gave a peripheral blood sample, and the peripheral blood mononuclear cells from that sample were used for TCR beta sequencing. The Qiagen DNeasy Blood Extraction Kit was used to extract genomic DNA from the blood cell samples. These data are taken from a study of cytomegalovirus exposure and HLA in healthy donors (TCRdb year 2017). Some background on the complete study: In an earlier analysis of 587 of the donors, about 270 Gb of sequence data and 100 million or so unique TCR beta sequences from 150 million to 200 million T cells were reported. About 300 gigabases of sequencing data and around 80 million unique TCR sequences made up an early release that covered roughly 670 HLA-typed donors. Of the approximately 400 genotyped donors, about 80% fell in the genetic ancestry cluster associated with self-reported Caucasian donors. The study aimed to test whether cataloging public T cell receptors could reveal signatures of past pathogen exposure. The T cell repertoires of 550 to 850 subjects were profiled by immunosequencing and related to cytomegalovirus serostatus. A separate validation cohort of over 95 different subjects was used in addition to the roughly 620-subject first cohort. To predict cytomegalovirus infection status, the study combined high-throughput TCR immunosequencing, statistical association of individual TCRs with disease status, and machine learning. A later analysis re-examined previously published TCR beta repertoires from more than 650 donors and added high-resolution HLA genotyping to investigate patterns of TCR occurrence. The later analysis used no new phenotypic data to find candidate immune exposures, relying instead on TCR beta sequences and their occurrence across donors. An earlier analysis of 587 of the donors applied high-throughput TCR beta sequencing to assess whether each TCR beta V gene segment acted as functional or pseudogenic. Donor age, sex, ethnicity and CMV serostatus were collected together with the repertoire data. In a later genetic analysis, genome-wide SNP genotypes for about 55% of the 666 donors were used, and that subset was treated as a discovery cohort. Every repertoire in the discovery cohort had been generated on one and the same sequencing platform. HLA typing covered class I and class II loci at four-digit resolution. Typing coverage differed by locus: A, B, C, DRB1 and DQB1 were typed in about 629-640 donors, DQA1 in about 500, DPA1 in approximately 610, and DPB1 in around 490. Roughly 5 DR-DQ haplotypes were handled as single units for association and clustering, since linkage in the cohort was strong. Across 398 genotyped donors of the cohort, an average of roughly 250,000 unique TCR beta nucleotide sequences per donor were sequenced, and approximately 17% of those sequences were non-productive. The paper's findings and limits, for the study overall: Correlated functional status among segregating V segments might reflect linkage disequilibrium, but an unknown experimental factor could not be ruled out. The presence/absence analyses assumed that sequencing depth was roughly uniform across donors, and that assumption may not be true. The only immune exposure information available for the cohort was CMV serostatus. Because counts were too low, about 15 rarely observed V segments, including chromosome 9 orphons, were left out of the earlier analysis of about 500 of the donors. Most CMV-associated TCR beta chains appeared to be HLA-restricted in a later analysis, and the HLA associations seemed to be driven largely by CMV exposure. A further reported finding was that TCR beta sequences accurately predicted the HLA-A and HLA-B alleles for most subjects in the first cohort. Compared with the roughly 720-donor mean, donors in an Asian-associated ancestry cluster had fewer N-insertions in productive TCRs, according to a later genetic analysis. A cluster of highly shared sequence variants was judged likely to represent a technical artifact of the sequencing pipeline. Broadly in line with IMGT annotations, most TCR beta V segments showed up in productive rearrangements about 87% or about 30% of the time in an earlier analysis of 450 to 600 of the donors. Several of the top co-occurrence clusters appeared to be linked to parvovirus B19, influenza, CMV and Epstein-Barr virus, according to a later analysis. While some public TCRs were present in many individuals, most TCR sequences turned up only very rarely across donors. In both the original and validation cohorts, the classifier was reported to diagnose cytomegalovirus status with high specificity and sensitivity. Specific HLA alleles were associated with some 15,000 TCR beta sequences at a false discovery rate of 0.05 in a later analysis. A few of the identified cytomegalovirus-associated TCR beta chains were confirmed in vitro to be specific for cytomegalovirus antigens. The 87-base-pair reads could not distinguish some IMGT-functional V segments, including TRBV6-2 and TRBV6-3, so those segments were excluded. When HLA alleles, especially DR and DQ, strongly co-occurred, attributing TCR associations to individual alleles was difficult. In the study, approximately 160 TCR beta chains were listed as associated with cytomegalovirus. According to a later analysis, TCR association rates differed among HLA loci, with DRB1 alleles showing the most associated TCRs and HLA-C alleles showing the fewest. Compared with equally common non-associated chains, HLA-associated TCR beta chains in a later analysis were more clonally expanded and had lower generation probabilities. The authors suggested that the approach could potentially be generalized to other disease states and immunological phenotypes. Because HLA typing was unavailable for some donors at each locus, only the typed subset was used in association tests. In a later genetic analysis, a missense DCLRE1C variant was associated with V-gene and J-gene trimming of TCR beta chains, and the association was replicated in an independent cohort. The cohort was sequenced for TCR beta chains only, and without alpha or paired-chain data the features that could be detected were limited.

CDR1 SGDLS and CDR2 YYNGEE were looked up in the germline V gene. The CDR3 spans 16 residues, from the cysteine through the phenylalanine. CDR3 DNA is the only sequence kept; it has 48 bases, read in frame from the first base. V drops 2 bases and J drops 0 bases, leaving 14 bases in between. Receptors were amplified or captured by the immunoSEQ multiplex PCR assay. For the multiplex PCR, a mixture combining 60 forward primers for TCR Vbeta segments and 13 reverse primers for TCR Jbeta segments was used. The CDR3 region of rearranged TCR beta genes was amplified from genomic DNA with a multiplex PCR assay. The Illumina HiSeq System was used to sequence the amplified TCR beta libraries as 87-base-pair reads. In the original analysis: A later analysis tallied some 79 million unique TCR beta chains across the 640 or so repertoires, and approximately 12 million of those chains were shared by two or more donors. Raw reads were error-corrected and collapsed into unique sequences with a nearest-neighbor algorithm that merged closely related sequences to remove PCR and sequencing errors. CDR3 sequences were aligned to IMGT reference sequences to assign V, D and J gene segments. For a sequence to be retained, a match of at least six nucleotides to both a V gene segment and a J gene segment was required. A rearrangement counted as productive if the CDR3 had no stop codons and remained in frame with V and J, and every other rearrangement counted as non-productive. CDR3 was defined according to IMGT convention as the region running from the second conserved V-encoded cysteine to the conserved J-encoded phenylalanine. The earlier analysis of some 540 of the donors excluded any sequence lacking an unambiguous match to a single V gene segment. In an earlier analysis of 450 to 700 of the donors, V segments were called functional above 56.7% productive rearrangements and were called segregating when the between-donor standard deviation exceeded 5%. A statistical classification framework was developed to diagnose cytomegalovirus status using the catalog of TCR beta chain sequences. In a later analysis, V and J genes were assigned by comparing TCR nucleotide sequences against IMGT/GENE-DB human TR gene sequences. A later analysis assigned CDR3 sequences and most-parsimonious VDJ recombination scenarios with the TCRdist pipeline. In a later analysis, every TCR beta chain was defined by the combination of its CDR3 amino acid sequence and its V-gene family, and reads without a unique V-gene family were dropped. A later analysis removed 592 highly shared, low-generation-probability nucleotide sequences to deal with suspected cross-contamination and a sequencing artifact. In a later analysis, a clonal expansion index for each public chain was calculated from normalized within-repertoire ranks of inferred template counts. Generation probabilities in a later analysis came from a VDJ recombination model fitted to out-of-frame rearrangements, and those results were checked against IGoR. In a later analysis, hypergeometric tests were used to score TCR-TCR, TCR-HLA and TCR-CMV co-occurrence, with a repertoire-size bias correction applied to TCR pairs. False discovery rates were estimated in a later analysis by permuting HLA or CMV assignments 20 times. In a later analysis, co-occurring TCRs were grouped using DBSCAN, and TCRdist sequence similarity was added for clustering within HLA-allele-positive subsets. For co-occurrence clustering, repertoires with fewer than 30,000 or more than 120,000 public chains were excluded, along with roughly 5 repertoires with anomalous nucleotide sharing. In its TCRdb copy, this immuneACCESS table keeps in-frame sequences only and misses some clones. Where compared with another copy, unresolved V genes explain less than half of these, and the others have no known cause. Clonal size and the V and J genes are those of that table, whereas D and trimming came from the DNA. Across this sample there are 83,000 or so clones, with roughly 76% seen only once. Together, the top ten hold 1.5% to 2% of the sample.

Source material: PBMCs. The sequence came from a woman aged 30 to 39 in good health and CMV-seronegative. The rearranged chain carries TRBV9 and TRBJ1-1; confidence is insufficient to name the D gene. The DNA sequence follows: TGTGCCAGCAGCGTCGGGGTGGACCTAATGAACACTGAAGCTTTCTTT. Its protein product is CASSVGVDLMNTEAFF. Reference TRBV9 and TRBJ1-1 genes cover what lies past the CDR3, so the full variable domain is DSGVTQTPKHLITATGQRVTLRCSPRSGDLSVYWYQQSLDQGLQFLIQYYNGEERAKGNILERFSAQQFPDLHSELNLSSLELGDSALYFCASSVGVDLMNTEAFFGQGTRLTVV.